This T cell receptor beta chain was identified during a study of cytomegalovirus exposure and HLA in healthy donors. V shed 6 bases and J shed 15 bases, with 15 bases lying between them. The CDR3 runs to 11 residues. In germline, CDR1 is SEHNR, CDR2 FQNEAQ (reference sequence). The study's findings and limits: Earlier findings revealed that most TCR beta V segments proved productive either about 90% or about 30% of the time. Most subjects had HLA-A and HLA-B alleles reportedly predicted accurately by TCR beta sequences. Fewer N-insertions (relative to the roughly 610-donor mean) were reportedly seen in an Asian-associated ancestry cluster in a later analysis.

Vbeta (60) and Jbeta (13) primers were used in the PCR. Source study methods: Later analysis identified tens of millions of unique TCR beta chains, about 12 million shared. Measured with immunoSEQ multiplex PCR; TCRdb has only the in-frame clones, and not every one. D and trimming were read from the DNA, whereas the V and J calls and clone size are those reported in that table. Of about 140,000 clones in the sample, 80% are singletons; the top ten hold about 15%. As concerns this clone: Its antigen is not identified.

What was sequenced was PBMCs. This sequence joins TRBV7-9 and TRBJ2-1; weak D call: TRBD2 (6 bases). This receptor was obtained from a woman aged 40 to 50 in good health and CMV-seronegative. The CDR3 sequence: CASRFSGCAFF. CDR3 nucleotide sequence: TGTGCCAGCAGATTCAGCGGGTGCGCGTTCTTC.